These T cell receptor beta chains were read from a single sample in a study of vaccination and CD4 T cells after COVID-19. TCRdb itself ran the PCR reads through MiXCR, one entry per CDR3 protein. The table has about 14,000 distinct CDR3 sequences, around 20% seen once. No antigen has been identified for these receptors. Input material: cultured CD4+ T cells from blood. These receptors were obtained from a human donor with COVID-19. The CDR3 runs from the conserved cysteine through the conserved F or W. The D gene is left open where the match is weak. Expanded clones are given a class, and other clones once, few, many or no size at all.

DNA: TGTGCCAGCAGCGGCAGGATTTATGAAAAACTGTTTTTT
CDR3: CASSGRIYEKLFF
V: TRBV6-1
J: TRBJ1-4
size: -
D: -

DNA: TGTGCCAGCAGTTATGTCCGGGAGCAGTTCTTC
CDR3: CASSYVREQFF
V: TRBV12-3/TRBV12-4
J: TRBJ2-1
size: once
D: -

DNA: TGTGCCAGCAGTTCCTCACAAGCAAATCAGCCCCAGCATTTT
CDR3: CASSSSQANQPQHF
V: TRBV6-5
J: TRBJ1-5
size: medium-sized
D: -

DNA: TGCAGTGCTATACCAGGGACTACGTCTTCCTACGAGCAGTACTTC
CDR3: CSAIPGTTSSYEQYF
V: TRBV20-1
J: TRBJ2-7
size: -
D: TRBD2

DNA: TGTGCCAGCAGCAGAGAGCGGGGGTCCACAGATACGCAGTATTTT
CDR3: CASSRERGSTDTQYF
V: TRBV25-1
J: TRBJ2-3
size: -
D: TRBD2

DNA: TGTGCCAGCAGCAGACCCCTAGAGGGGAGCACAGATACGCAGTATTTT
CDR3: CASSRPLEGSTDTQYF
V: TRBV21-1
J: TRBJ2-3
size: few
D: -

DNA: TGCAGTGCTAGAGGGGGGGGGCCACGCACAGATACGCAGTATTTT
CDR3: CSARGGGPRTDTQYF
V: TRBV20-1
J: TRBJ2-3
size: few
D: -

DNA: TGTGCCAGCACCGGCATCGGAGAGCAGTACTTC
CDR3: CASTGIGEQYF
V: TRBV6-1
J: TRBJ2-7
size: -
D: -

DNA: TGTGCCAGCAGCTCAGGGGAGACCCAGTACTTC
CDR3: CASSSGETQYF
V: TRBV6-1
J: TRBJ2-5
size: medium-sized
D: -

DNA: TGTGCCAGCAGCTCGGACAGAATTAGCACAGATACGCAGTATTTT
CDR3: CASSSDRISTDTQYF
V: TRBV7-9
J: TRBJ2-3
size: few
D: -

DNA: TGTGCCAGCAGCTTAGAAGGGGCGGGGGGCTACACCTTC
CDR3: CASSLEGAGGYTF
V: TRBV11-3
J: TRBJ1-2
size: few
D: -

DNA: TGTGCCAGCAGCTTAGCCAGGGGAAGCGAGCAGTACTTC
CDR3: CASSLARGSEQYF
V: TRBV7-6
J: TRBJ2-7
size: few
D: -

DNA: TGTGCCAGCAGCCAAGATTTCCCATCGGTCTACAATGAGCAGTTCTTC
CDR3: CASSQDFPSVYNEQFF
V: TRBV4-2
J: TRBJ2-1
size: -
D: -

DNA: TGCAGCGTGGGTGGTGGTAATGAAAAACTGTTTTTT
CDR3: CSVGGGNEKLFF
V: TRBV29-1
J: TRBJ1-4
size: once
D: -

DNA: TGTGCCAGCAGCTTCTCTGTGGACCCGAGGTGGACCCAGCATTTT
CDR3: CASSFSVDPRWTQHF
V: TRBV6-1
J: TRBJ1-5
size: medium-sized
D: -

DNA: TGTGCCAGCAGCTTAAAGACACTCCCTCCCTACGAGCAGTACTTC
CDR3: CASSLKTLPPYEQYF
V: TRBV27
J: TRBJ2-7
size: -
D: -

DNA: TGCGCCAGCAGCTTCACAGGGGGCCAACAAGAGACCCAGTACTTC
CDR3: CASSFTGGQQETQYF
V: TRBV5-1
J: TRBJ2-5
size: few
D: TRBD1

DNA: TGTGCCAGCAGCCAAGATCTGCGGGGGGGTGGGTACTTC
CDR3: CASSQDLRGGGYF
V: TRBV14
J: TRBJ2-5
size: -
D: TRBD2

DNA: TGTGCCAGTAGCCCCCTGGGCAGCTGGAACTATGGCTACACCTTC
CDR3: CASSPLGSWNYGYTF
V: TRBV19
J: TRBJ1-2
size: -
D: -

DNA: TGTGCCAGCAGTCAAAATTTCCTTGGGAATAATTCACCCCTCCACTTT
CDR3: CASSQNFLGNNSPLHF
V: TRBV6-1
J: TRBJ1-6
size: -
D: -

DNA: TGTGCCAGCAGGGAGCGGGGGGTGAACACCGGGGAGCTGTTTTTT
CDR3: CASRERGVNTGELFF
V: TRBV5-4
J: TRBJ2-2
size: -
D: TRBD2

DNA: TGTGCCAGCAGCAAGTCCGGGGACAATGAGCAGTTCTTC
CDR3: CASSKSGDNEQFF
V: TRBV21-1
J: TRBJ2-1
size: -
D: -

DNA: TGTGCCAGTAGTTCGACAGGGCGTGGGTTTACCGGGGAGCTGTTTTTT
CDR3: CASSSTGRGFTGELFF
V: TRBV19
J: TRBJ2-2
size: -
D: TRBD1

DNA: TGTGCCAGCAGCTTACGTCGTGTTAGCCCCGGGGAGCTGTTTTTT
CDR3: CASSLRRVSPGELFF
V: TRBV11-3
J: TRBJ2-2
size: few
D: -

DNA: TGTGCCAGCAGTGGAGGACTCTGGGTAAGAGAGACCCAGTACTTC
CDR3: CASSGGLWVRETQYF
V: TRBV2
J: TRBJ2-5
size: -
D: -

DNA: TGTGCCAGCTCACCACGGCGGAGGGGCCCCACAGATACGCAGTATTTT
CDR3: CASSPRRRGPTDTQYF
V: TRBV18
J: TRBJ2-3
size: -
D: -

DNA: TGCGCCAGCAGTCTTACAGGTATGAACACTGAAGCTTTCTTT
CDR3: CASSLTGMNTEAFF
V: TRBV5-1
J: TRBJ1-1
size: -
D: -

DNA: TGTGCTAGCAGCTCCGACAGGGTTGGGAAGACCCAGTACTTC
CDR3: CASSSDRVGKTQYF
V: TRBV7-7
J: TRBJ2-5
size: few
D: TRBD1

DNA: TGCAGTGCTCCCCGAGCGGAAGGGAAGGGGGGCTACACCTTC
CDR3: CSAPRAEGKGGYTF
V: TRBV20-1
J: TRBJ1-2
size: few
D: -

DNA: TGTGCCACCAGCAGTCCCCTAGCGGTTGCCTACAATGAGCAGTTCTTC
CDR3: CATSSPLAVAYNEQFF
V: TRBV15
J: TRBJ2-1
size: few
D: TRBD2

DNA: TGTGCCAGCAGATGGGGTAGCGGGGGGGCTTCCTACAATGAGCAGTTCTTC
CDR3: CASRWGSGGASYNEQFF
V: TRBV27
J: TRBJ2-1
size: once
D: TRBD2

DNA: TGTGCCAGCAGCCCCAGATGGGGTGAAAACTATGGCTACACCTTC
CDR3: CASSPRWGENYGYTF
V: TRBV7-9
J: TRBJ1-2
size: few
D: -

DNA: TGTGCCAGCAGCAGACCCCGGGGTATGGTAACCGGGGAGCTGTTTTTT
CDR3: CASSRPRGMVTGELFF
V: TRBV28
J: TRBJ2-2
size: -
D: -

DNA: TGTGCCAGCAGCGGCAGGACGACAGGGCAAGAGACCCAGTACTTC
CDR3: CASSGRTTGQETQYF
V: TRBV5-4
J: TRBJ2-5
size: few
D: TRBD1

DNA: TGTGCCAGCACCACACGGGGGTTGGGTCAGCCCCAGCATTTT
CDR3: CASTTRGLGQPQHF
V: TRBV6-4
J: TRBJ1-5
size: medium-sized
D: -